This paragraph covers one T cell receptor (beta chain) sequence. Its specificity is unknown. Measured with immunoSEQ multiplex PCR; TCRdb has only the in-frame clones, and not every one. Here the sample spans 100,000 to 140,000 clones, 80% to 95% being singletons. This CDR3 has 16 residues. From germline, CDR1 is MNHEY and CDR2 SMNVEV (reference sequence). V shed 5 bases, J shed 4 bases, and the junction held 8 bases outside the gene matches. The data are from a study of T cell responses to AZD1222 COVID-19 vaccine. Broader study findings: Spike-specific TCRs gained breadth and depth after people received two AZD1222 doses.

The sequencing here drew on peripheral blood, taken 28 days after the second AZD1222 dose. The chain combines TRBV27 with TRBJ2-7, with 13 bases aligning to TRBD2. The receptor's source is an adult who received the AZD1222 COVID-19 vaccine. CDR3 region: CASSIQGLAGVYEQYF. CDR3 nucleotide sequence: TGTGCCAGCAGTATTCAAGGACTAGCGGGAGTTTACGAGCAGTACTTC.